Below are 9 T cell receptor beta chains sequenced from a single sample in a study of blood T cell repertoires in COVID-19. Some clones are missing from TCRdb's copy, which holds only in-frame ones; the method was immunoSEQ multiplex PCR. The sample carries about 320,000 clones, around 90% recorded once. The specimen sequenced was PBMCs or T cells enriched from blood (not recorded which). Receptor source: a man between 60 and 75 years old who had recovered from COVID-19.

This clone was seen a single time. This sequence joins TRBV30 and TRBJ1-5, with D unclear. The CDR3 is 13 residues long. V was trimmed by 0 bases and J by 7 bases, leaving 10 bases between them. Germline CDR1 reads GTSNPN; CDR2 reads SVGIG (reference sequence). The CDR3 sequence: CAWSVHRGQPQHF. CDR3 sequence (DNA): TGTGCCTGGAGTGTACATAGAGGACAGCCCCAGCATTTT.

The rearrangement links TRBV29-1 to TRBJ2-2, with a possible D match to TRBD2 (7 bases). Per the germline V gene, CDR1 is SQVTM and CDR2 is ANQGSEA. The CDR3 totals 15 residues. Between the trimmed V and J ends, which lost 3 bases and 4 bases, there was a span of 15 bases. The CDR3 reads CSVEEWGGGTGELFF. The CDR3 DNA reads as TGCAGCGTTGAGGAGTGGGGGGGCGGCACCGGGGAGCTGTTTTTT.

The chain uses TRBV6-5 and TRBJ2-1, with TRBD1 matching over 8 bases. The CDR3 has 15 amino acids. The ends lost 2 bases at V and 4 bases at J; junction bases unmatched: 4. The V gene's germline CDR1 is MNHEY and CDR2 SVGAGI. Here the CDR3 reads CASSYVQGAYNEQFF. The CDR3 DNA follows: TGTGCCAGCAGTTACGTGCAGGGGGCTTACAATGAGCAGTTCTTC.

The CDR3 DNA sequence: TGCGCCAGCAGCCCCATGCAGGGCGCTCGCGAGCAGTACTTC. This codes for CASSPMQGAREQYF. The chain uses TRBV4-1 and TRBJ2-7; tentatively, D is TRBD1 (5 bases). Trimming took 4 bases from V and 6 from J, leaving 16 bases between them. CDR1 MGHRA and CDR2 YSYEKL come from the germline V gene. The CDR3 is 14 amino acids.

The chain combines TRBV5-1 with TRBJ2-7; 10 bases agree with TRBD1. With V trimmed by 5 bases and J by 2 bases, 13 bases remained unmatched. The CDR3 is made up of 17 amino acids. The germline V gene encodes CDR1 SGHRS and CDR2 YFSETQ. The CDR3 DNA follows: TGCGCCAGCAGACTGACGAAGGACAGGGGGACAACCTACGAGCAGTACTTC. Its protein is CASRLTKDRGTTYEQYF.

This clone was seen just once. This sequence joins TRBV12-3 or TRBV12-4 and TRBJ1-5, with D perhaps TRBD1 (5 bases). The CDR3 extends over 13 amino acids. V lost 1 base and J lost 5, with 6 bases in between. CDR3 amino acids: CASSLGQHQPQHF. The CDR3 DNA reads TGTGCCAGCAGTTTAGGACAGCATCAGCCCCAGCATTTT.

The chain carries TRBV11-2 and TRBJ2-5; possible D gene TRBD2, 6 bases. V shed 3 bases and J shed 2 bases, with 19 bases lying between them. The CDR3 loop spans 17 amino acids. CDR1 and CDR2 (germline): SGHAT, FQNNGV. CDR3 in DNA: TGTGCCAGCAGCTTTCGGCGGGGAGTCCCGAGACAAGAGACCCAGTACTTC. Protein: CASSFRRGVPRQETQYF.

The chain recombines TRBV4-1 with TRBJ1-1; perhaps TRBD1 as D (5 bases). The length of the CDR3 is 14 residues. The V gene lost 1 base and the J gene lost 6 bases, with 12 bases spanning the gap. From germline, CDR1 is MGHRA and CDR2 YSYEKL. CDR3 coding DNA: TGCGCCAGCAGCCAAGTGCGGGGAGGGGCTGAAGCTTTCTTT. Encoded protein: CASSQVRGGAEAFF.

In its sample, this clone was seen once. The chain employs TRBV2 and TRBJ2-5; 11 bases line up with TRBD2. The germline gives CDR1 SNHLY, CDR2 FYNNEI. CDR3 size: 15 residues. V lost 7 bases, J lost 3 bases, and 7 bases stayed unmatched. Written as DNA, the CDR3 is TGTGCCAGCACCGCCCAGGGACTAGCGGAAGAGACCCAGTACTTC. This encodes CASTAQGLAEETQYF.